What follows are 13 T cell receptor beta chains derived from one specimen sequenced in a study of blood T cell repertoires in COVID-19. Measured with immunoSEQ multiplex PCR; TCRdb has only the in-frame clones, and not every one. Of approximately 90,000 clones listed, just under 85% were seen once; the top ten hold around 3.1%. Material: peripheral blood. Source of these receptors: a man aged 45-60 years with acute or convalescent COVID-19.

Comments on this clone: Different DNA sequences within this sample yield the same CDR3. The J gene is TRBJ2-5, the V gene TRBV6-2 or TRBV6-3; 8 bases line up with TRBD1. Germline assignment: CDR1 MNHEY and CDR2 SVGEGT. CDR3 length: 15 amino acids. With 2 bases clipped from V and 1 base from J, the junction kept 3 bases outside the gene matches. The CDR3 DNA sequence: TGTGCCAGCAGTTACCCGACAGGGGCCCAAGAGACCCAGTACTTC. Encoded protein: CASSYPTGAQETQYF.

The gene calls are TRBV7-2 and TRBJ1-1; D gene ambiguous. Trimming took off 2 bases at V and 2 bases at J, with 12 bases between the two ends. The CDR3 is made up of 15 amino acids. Per the germline V gene, CDR1 is SGHTA and CDR2 is FQGNSA. CDR3 loop: CASSLSIWPNTEAFF. The CDR3 DNA sequence: TGTGCCAGCAGCTTATCAATCTGGCCTAACACTGAAGCTTTCTTT.

V gene TRBV7-9 combines with J gene TRBJ2-7, with 12 bases identical to TRBD2. The V gene end was trimmed by 1 base and the J gene end by 11 bases; junction bases not matched to a gene: 0. The V gene's germline CDR1 is SEHNR and CDR2 FQNEAQ (reference sequence). The CDR3 loop spans 12 amino acids. The DNA for the CDR3 is TGTGCCAGCAGCTTAGGGACTAGCGGGAAGTACTTC. This codes for CASSLGTSGKYF.

The chain links TRBV18 to TRBJ2-7; D perhaps matches TRBD1 (6 bases). The germline V gene encodes CDR1 KGHSH and CDR2 LQKENI. The CDR3 runs 13 residues. V was clipped by 8 bases and J by 1 base, with 12 bases between them. In DNA form, the CDR3 reads TGTGCCAGCCGACGACAGGAGTCCTACGAGCAGTACTTC. Amino acids: CASRRQESYEQYF.

This chain uses TRBV5-6 with TRBJ1-6; TRBD1 matches at 7 bases. Trimming at V came to 0 bases and at J to 9 bases, leaving 9 bases not matched to a gene. Germline values: CDR1 SGHDT, CDR2 YYEEEE. This CDR3 has 16 amino acids. The CDR3 coding sequence is TGTGCCAGCAGCTTGGCCGGGACAGATAAAGGTTCACCCCTCCACTTT. It translates to CASSLAGTDKGSPLHF.

This clone appeared a single time. The V gene is TRBV27, the J gene TRBJ2-2; 8 bases are a match to TRBD1. Trimming at V came to 3 bases and at J to 5 bases, leaving 11 bases not matched to a gene. The CDR3 covers 17 residues. Germline CDR1 is MNHEY and CDR2 is SMNVEV (reference sequence). CDR3 residues: CASSLWQGARWTGELFF. CDR3 in DNA: TGTGCCAGCAGTTTGTGGCAGGGGGCGCGTTGGACCGGGGAGCTGTTTTTT.

The chain has TRBV4-3 and TRBJ1-2, with unresolved D. Germline CDR1 reads LGHNA; CDR2 reads YSLEER. There are 15 residues in the CDR3. V dropped 0 bases and J dropped 0 bases, with 8 bases sitting between them. Written as DNA, the CDR3 is TGCGCCAGCAGCCAAGATGGCGGAACTAACTATGGCTACACCTTC. This codes for CASSQDGGTNYGYTF.

The chain joins TRBV7-3 to TRBJ2-7, with 8 nucleotides matching TRBD2. CDR1 and CDR2 from the germline V gene are SGHTA and FQGTGA. V shed 2 bases, J shed 3 bases, and the junction held 0 bases outside the gene matches. The CDR3 extends over 13 amino acids. The CDR3 spells CASSLAGGYEQYF. In DNA, the CDR3 is TGTGCCAGCAGCTTAGCGGGAGGCTACGAGCAGTACTTC.

V is TRBV19 and J is TRBJ2-7; 10 bases line up with TRBD2. CDR3 length equals 17 residues. V shed 5 bases, J shed 0 bases, and the junction held 10 bases outside the gene matches. Germline V gives CDR1 LNHDA, CDR2 SQIVND (reference sequence). The CDR3 here is CASSGRTSGISSYEQYF. In nucleotides, the CDR3 is TGTGCCAGTAGTGGACGGACTAGCGGAATAAGCTCCTACGAGCAGTACTTC.

On this clone: The germline gene is not matched at one end of the junction; a read error may be the cause. The chain couples TRBV10-1 to TRBJ2-3; no reliable D call. The length of the CDR3 is 12 residues. Germline V gene data show CDR1 as WNHNN and CDR2 as SYGVQD (reference sequence). CDR3 residues: CASSDTTYTQYF. The DNA for the CDR3 is TGCGCCAGCAGTGACACCACATATACGCAGTATTTT.

The genes are TRBV27 and TRBJ2-6; tentative D call: TRBD2 (5 bases). CDR3 length equals 16 residues. Germline lookup yields CDR1 MNHEY and CDR2 SMNVEV (reference sequence). The V and J ends lost 0 bases and 1 base respectively, with 7 bases between them. The CDR3 DNA reads TGTGCCAGCAGTTTATCGAGGGAGTCTGGGGCCAACGTCCTGACTTTC. Its protein product is CASSLSRESGANVLTF.

This clone has more than one count but fewer than ten. V and J are TRBV30 and TRBJ1-2; D gene uncertain. This CDR3 comprises 13 residues. V dropped 3 bases and J dropped 3 bases, with 11 bases sitting between them. CDR1 GTSNPN and CDR2 SVGIG come from the germline V gene (reference sequence). CDR3 residues: CAWRGAGDYGYTF. The CDR3 bases are TGTGCCTGGAGGGGAGCAGGCGACTATGGCTACACCTTC.

V and J are TRBV20-1 and TRBJ1-2, with D possibly TRBD1 on 5 matching bases. This CDR3 contains 16 residues. Per the germline V gene, CDR1 is DFQATT and CDR2 is SNEGSKA (reference sequence). The V gene lost 3 bases and the J gene lost 4 bases, with 21 bases spanning the gap. In DNA, the CDR3 is TGCAGTGCTAGTTTAGGGGCGCAGGGCGACCTCTATGGCTACACCTTC. This gives the protein CSASLGAQGDLYGYTF.